The clone carrying this TCR beta chain was recorded at least ten times. Its antigen remains unidentified. This record comes from a study of blood T cells in healthy people across ages. The donors, aged roughly 6 to 100, were healthy Caucasians from Russia. A second about 7 to 11 cycle PCR used barcoded and J-beta primers. TCRdb recomputed calls from the 5' RACE reads with MiXCR, one row per CDR3 protein. The repertoire holds about 930,000 distinct CDR3 sequences, with almost 30% as singletons. Study outcomes and limitations: It was found that TCR beta diversity correlated strongly with the percentage of naive T cells.

This sample also belongs to another study, concerning T cells of mothers and their children. According to that study: A few healthy Caucasian mothers gave samples, and so did their six children.

The sequenced material came from blood. The sequence derives from a woman aged 40 to 49 in good health.

CDR3 sequence (DNA): TGTGCCAGCAGCCCTACAGGGGGCAACTACAATGAGCAGTTCTTC. This gives the protein CASSPTGGNYNEQFF. This chain connects TRBV6-5 to TRBJ2-1; 9 bases map to TRBD1. The J segment lost 3 bases and the V segment lost 6 bases, leaving 6 bases of the junction unmatched. The CDR3 runs 15 residues. The germline V gene has CDR1 MNHEY and CDR2 SVGAGI.